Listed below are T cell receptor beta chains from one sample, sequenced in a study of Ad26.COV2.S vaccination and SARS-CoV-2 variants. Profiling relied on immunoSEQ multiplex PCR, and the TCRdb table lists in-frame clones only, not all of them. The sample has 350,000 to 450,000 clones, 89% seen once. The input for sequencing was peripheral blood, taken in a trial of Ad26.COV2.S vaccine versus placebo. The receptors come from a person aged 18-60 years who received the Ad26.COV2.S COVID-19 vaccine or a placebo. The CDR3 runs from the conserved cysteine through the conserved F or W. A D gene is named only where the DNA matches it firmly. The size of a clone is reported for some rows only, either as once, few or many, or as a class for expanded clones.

CDR3 DNA: TGCGCCAGCAGCTCCGGGACATTGAACACTGAAGCTTTCTTT
CDR3 protein: CASSSGTLNTEAFF
J gene: TRBJ1-1
CDR3 length: 14
V gene: TRBV5-1
clone size: .
D gene: .

CDR3 DNA: TGTGCCAGCAGTACCCCGGGGAATACGCAGTATTTT
CDR3 protein: CASSTPGNTQYF
J gene: TRBJ2-3
CDR3 length: 12
V gene: TRBV12-3/TRBV12-4
clone size: .
D gene: .

CDR3 DNA: TGCGCCAGCAGCCGACAGGGATCCTCCTACGAGCAGTACTTC
CDR3 protein: CASSRQGSSYEQYF
J gene: TRBJ2-7
CDR3 length: 14
V gene: TRBV5-1
clone size: .
D gene: TRBD1

CDR3 DNA: TGTGCCAGCAGGGGTGAAAATAGACCGGCCGAGCAGTACTTC
CDR3 protein: CASRGENRPAEQYF
J gene: TRBJ2-7
CDR3 length: 14
V gene: TRBV28
clone size: .
D gene: .

CDR3 DNA: TGTGCCAGCAGTGGACTAGCGGGGGGTTTCTACAATGAGCAGTTCTTC
CDR3 protein: CASSGLAGGFYNEQFF
J gene: TRBJ2-1
CDR3 length: 16
V gene: TRBV6-4
clone size: .
D gene: TRBD2

CDR3 DNA: TGTGCCAGCAGCTTAGGTACAGGGGCTGGCTTTAATGAAAAACTGTTTTTT
CDR3 protein: CASSLGTGAGFNEKLFF
J gene: TRBJ1-4
CDR3 length: 17
V gene: TRBV7-6
clone size: .
D gene: TRBD1

CDR3 DNA: TGTGCCAGCAGCGGGACCATATCGGAAGGCTACACCTTC
CDR3 protein: CASSGTISEGYTF
J gene: TRBJ1-2
CDR3 length: 13
V gene: TRBV6-5
clone size: .
D gene: .

CDR3 DNA: TGCGCCAGCAGCCCTCAACCATCGGGACACCTCACAGATACGCAGTATTTT
CDR3 protein: CASSPQPSGHLTDTQYF
J gene: TRBJ2-3
CDR3 length: 17
V gene: TRBV4-1
clone size: few
D gene: .

CDR3 DNA: TGTGCCAGCAGTTCCCCTGTGGGGACTAGCGGGAGTTACGAGCAGTACTTC
CDR3 protein: CASSSPVGTSGSYEQYF
J gene: TRBJ2-7
CDR3 length: 17
V gene: TRBV28
clone size: .
D gene: TRBD2

CDR3 DNA: TGTGCCAGCAGCGGGACACGCGGGAATCGCAATCAGCCCCAGCATTTT
CDR3 protein: CASSGTRGNRNQPQHF
J gene: TRBJ1-5
CDR3 length: 16
V gene: TRBV28
clone size: .
D gene: .